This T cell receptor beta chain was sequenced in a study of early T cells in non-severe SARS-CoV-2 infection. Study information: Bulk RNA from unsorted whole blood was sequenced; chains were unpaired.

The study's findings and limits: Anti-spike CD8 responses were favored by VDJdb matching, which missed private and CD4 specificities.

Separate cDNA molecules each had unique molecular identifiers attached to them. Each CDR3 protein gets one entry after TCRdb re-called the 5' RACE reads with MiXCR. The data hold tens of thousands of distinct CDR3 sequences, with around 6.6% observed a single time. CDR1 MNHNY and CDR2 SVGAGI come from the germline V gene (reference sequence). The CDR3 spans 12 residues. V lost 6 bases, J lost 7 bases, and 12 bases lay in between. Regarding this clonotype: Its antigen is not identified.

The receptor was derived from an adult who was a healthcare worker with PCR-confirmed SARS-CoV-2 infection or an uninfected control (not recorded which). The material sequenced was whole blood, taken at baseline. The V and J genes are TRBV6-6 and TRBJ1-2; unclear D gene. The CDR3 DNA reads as TGTGCCAGCAGGACTCAGGCCTTTGGCTACACCTTC. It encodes CASRTQAFGYTF.